This T cell receptor beta chain is from a study of cytomegalovirus exposure and HLA in healthy donors. The PCR employed 60 Vbeta primers together with 13 Jbeta primers. Sequencing was performed with immunoSEQ multiplex PCR; in TCRdb, only in-frame clones are kept and a portion is missing. The sample lists 90,000 to 120,000 clones, 79% occurring once. Study-level findings and limits: Among the CMV-associated chains, a few were confirmed in vitro as specific for CMV antigens. In a later analysis, TCR beta V- and J-gene trimming showed a link to a missense DCLRE1C variant.

About this clone itself: What it recognizes is unknown.

Trimming stripped 3 bases from V and 3 bases from J, with 6 bases between. This CDR3 has 13 residues. The germline V gene encodes CDR1 MNHNS and CDR2 SASEGT. The origin of this receptor is a female donor in good health and CMV-seropositive. The source material was PBMCs. The chain combines TRBV6-1 with TRBJ1-5, with D maybe TRBD1 (5 bases). The CDR3 DNA follows: TGTGCCAGCAGTGACAGGGACAATCAGCCCCAGCATTTT. Its translation is CASSDRDNQPQHF.